This record concerns one TCR beta chain sequence. TCRdb's copy holds only in-frame clones and misses some; the assay was immunoSEQ multiplex PCR. The sample contains hundreds of thousands of clones, roughly 85% of which appear only once. Trimming removed 0 bases from V and 0 bases from J, with 10 bases in between. This CDR3 is 15 amino acids long. CDR1 and CDR2 from the germline V gene are SGHKS and YYEKEE (reference sequence). The data stem from a study of cytomegalovirus exposure and HLA in healthy donors. This TCR was recovered from a woman aged 18-29 years in good health and CMV-seronegative. Input material: PBMCs. The rearrangement joins TRBV5-5 to TRBJ2-7; tentatively, D is TRBD1 (6 bases). The CDR3 DNA is TGTGCCAGCAGCTTGGGCAGGGGCAGCTCCTACGAGCAGTACTTC. As protein: CASSLGRGSSYEQYF. The variable domain in full, completed from reference TRBV5-5 and TRBJ2-7, reads DAGVTQSPTHLIKTRGQQVTLRCSPISGHKSVSWYQQVLGQGPQFIFQYYEKEERGRGNFPDRFSARQFPNYSSELNVNALLLGDSALYLCASSLGRGSSYEQYFGPGTRLTVT.